This T cell receptor beta chain originates from a study of cytomegalovirus exposure and HLA in healthy donors. Study-level background: From HLA-typed donors, an early data release held 70 million to 95 million unique TCRs. Findings of the study overall: When a later analysis compared HLA-associated TCR beta chains with equally common others, the HLA-associated chains turned out to be more clonally expanded and to have lower generation probabilities. What a later analysis showed was that several of the most significant clusters appeared linked to common viral pathogens. Reports state that TCR beta sequences accurately predicted most subjects' HLA-A and HLA-B alleles.

This clone was counted between two and nine times. What it binds is unknown. Germline V gene data show CDR1 as MNHEY and CDR2 as SMNVEV (reference sequence). With 6 bases removed from V and 8 bases from J, the gap between germline ends came to 19 bases. This CDR3 is built from 14 residues. Primers: 60 Vbeta forward and 13 Jbeta reverse. Libraries were prepared by immunoSEQ multiplex PCR; TCRdb keeps only in-frame clonotypes and omits some of them. The sample includes 150,000 to 180,000 clones, around 79% of them seen just once. The V gene is TRBV27, the J gene TRBJ1-1, with D tentatively TRBD1 (6 bases). The sequenced sample was PBMCs. The clonotype originates from a man between 18 and 35 years old in good health and CMV-seronegative. The CDR3 DNA reads TGTGCCAGCAGGCACTCCCCAGGGGCAGCGGAAGCTTTCTTT. Translated: CASRHSPGAAEAFF.